This T cell receptor (beta chain) originates from a study of CD8 T cell repertoires and HIV-1 epitope variants. At the level of the study: Controls were a CMV, EBV and flu peptide pool, Ebola AY9 negative control, and no-peptide well. A roughly 10-day culture received IL-2, IL-7 and IL-15 on days 3 and 7. Tested: three Gag epitope families, Nef HW9 and YT9.

Per germline, CDR1 LGHNA and CDR2 YSLEER. This CDR3 comprises 17 residues. Trimming cost V 5 bases and J 1 base; bases outside gene matches: 9. Study results and caveats: About ten TCR beta clonotypes were antigen-specific, six or seven apparently recognizing autologous or escape variants.

As regards this clone: Antigen unknown.

The method was immunoSEQ multiplex PCR; TCRdb's version includes in-frame clones alone and lacks a portion of them. The sample holds 5,000 to 8,000 clones; nearly 70% are singletons and the top ten take roughly 45%. This chain connects TRBV4-3 to TRBJ2-2; 8 bases match TRBD1. Material for sequencing was cultured CD8+ T cells derived from PBMCs. The TCR originated in a male donor with HIV. DNA of the CDR3: TGCGCCAGCAGCGACACAGAGGGACAGGAGAACACCGGGGAGCTGTTTTTT. Its protein product is CASSDTEGQENTGELFF.